This TCR beta chain emerged from a study of vaccination and CD4 T cells after COVID-19. Overall study: Convalescent participants consisted of six males and four females, two being Hispanic. Blood was drawn a median about 75 days post second dose, range 14 to 241. Two doses of either BNT162b2 or mRNA-1273 vaccine went to participants.

In this sample, this clonotype turned up a few times. Its antigen is unidentified. Cultured CD4+ T cells had their DNA profiled by the Oncomine TCR Beta short-read assay. MiXCR was run by TCRdb on the PCR reads, yielding one entry per CDR3 protein. Found here are 2,000 to 2,500 distinct CDR3 sequences, 20% to 25% of them singletons; the top ten hold 50%. Described treatment: roughly 11-day PBMC culture with coronavirus spike peptide pools or control peptides (ViraFEST assay). Investigators obtained the unexposed donor's CD4+ T cells before the COVID-19 pandemic (2011-2018). Whole-study findings and limits: Of the reactive clones in convalescent patients, a median about 86% showed up only post-vaccination.

This clonotype originated in a human donor in good health. Sequencing used CD4+ T cells from blood, cultured in vitro.

As DNA, the CDR3 is TGTGCCAGCAGCGAACTCAGGGGGCCGGGAACTGAAGCTTTCTTT. Translation gives CASSELRGPGTEAFF. The chain employs TRBV28 and TRBJ1-1, with TRBD1 matching over 8 bases. This CDR3 is 15 amino acids long. The germline V gene has CDR1 MDHEN and CDR2 SYDVKM. J was trimmed by 5 bases and V by 6 bases; bases with no gene match: 11.